This T cell receptor beta chain comes out of a study of cytomegalovirus exposure and HLA in healthy donors. The wider study: Of the donors genotyped, about 390 in all, over 80% fell in the Caucasian-associated ancestry cluster.

CDR3 size: 15 residues. Germline assignment: CDR1 SGHDN and CDR2 FVKESK. V lost 0 bases, J lost 4 bases, and 5 bases stayed unmatched. The primer mix had 60 Vbeta and 13 Jbeta primers. Here immunoSEQ multiplex PCR was the method, and the copy in TCRdb shows in-frame clones only, minus some. This table has approximately 100,000 clones, 70% to 80% appearing once. The sample was PBMCs. V gene TRBV14 combines with J gene TRBJ2-5; 7 nucleotides match TRBD1. This TCR derives from a human donor in good health. DNA of the CDR3: TGTGCCAGCAGCCAAGATCTTCGACAGGGAGAGACCCAGTACTTC. It is translated as CASSQDLRQGETQYF.